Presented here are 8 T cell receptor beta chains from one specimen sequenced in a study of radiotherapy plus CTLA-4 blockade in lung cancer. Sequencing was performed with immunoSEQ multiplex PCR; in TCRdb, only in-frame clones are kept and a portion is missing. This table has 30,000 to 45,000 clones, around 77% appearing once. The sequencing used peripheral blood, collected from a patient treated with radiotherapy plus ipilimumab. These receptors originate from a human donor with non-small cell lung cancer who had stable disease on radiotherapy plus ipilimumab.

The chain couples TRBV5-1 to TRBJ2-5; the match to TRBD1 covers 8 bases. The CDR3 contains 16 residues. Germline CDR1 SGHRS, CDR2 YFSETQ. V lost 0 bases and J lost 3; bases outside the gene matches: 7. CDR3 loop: CASSLGTGKGKETQYF. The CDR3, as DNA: TGCGCCAGCAGCTTGGGGACAGGGAAGGGCAAAGAGACCCAGTACTTC.

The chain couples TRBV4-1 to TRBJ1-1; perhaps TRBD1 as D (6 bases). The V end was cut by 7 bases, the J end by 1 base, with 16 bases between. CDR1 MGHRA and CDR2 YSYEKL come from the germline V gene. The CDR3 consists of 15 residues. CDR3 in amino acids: CASNILDRQNTEAFF. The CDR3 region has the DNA TGCGCCAGCAATATCCTGGACAGACAGAACACTGAAGCTTTCTTT.

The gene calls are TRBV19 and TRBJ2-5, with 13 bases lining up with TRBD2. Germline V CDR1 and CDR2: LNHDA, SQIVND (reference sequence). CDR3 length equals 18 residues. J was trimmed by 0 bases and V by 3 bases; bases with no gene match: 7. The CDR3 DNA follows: TGTGCCAGTAGTATTGGGGAACTAGCGGGGGGGTACCAAGAGACCCAGTACTTC. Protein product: CASSIGELAGGYQETQYF.

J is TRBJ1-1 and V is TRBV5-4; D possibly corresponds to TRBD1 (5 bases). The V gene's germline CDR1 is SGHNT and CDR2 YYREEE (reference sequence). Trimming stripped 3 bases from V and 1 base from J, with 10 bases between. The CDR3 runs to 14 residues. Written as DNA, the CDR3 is TGTGCCAGCAGCTCGACAGTGGGGAACACTGAAGCTTTCTTT. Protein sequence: CASSSTVGNTEAFF.

The CDR3 nucleotides read TGTGCCAGCAGTGAAGGGGGACAAAACGGAAACTATGGCTACACCTTC. Protein product: CASSEGGQNGNYGYTF. The chain joins TRBV2 to TRBJ1-2; tentative D call: TRBD1 (6 bases). CDR1 and CDR2 (germline): SNHLY, FYNNEI. V was trimmed by 1 base and J by 2 bases, leaving 14 bases between them. The CDR3 spans 16 residues.

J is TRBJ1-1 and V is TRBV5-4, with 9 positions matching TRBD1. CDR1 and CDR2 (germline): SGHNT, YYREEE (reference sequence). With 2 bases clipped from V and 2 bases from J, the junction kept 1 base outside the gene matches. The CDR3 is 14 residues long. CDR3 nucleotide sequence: TGTGCCAGCAGCTTTACAGGGGGCAACACTGAAGCTTTCTTT. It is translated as CASSFTGGNTEAFF. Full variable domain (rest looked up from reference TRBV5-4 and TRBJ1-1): ETGVTQSPTHLIKTRGQQVTLRCSSQSGHNTVSWYQQALGQGPQFIFQYYREEENGRGNFPPRFSGLQFPNYSSELNVNALELDDSALYLCASSFTGGNTEAFFGQGTRLTVV.

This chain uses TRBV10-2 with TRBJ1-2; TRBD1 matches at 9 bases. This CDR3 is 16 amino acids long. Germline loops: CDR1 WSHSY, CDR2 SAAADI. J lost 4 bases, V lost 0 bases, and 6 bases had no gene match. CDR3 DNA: TGCGCCAGCAGTGAGTCGGGAAGGACAGGGGTCTATGGCTACACCTTC. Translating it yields CASSESGRTGVYGYTF.

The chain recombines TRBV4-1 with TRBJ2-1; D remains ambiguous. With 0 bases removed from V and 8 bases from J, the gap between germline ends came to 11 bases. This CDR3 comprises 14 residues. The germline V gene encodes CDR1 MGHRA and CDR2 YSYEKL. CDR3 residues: CASSQDPNMDEQFF. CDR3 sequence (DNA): TGCGCCAGCAGCCAAGATCCCAACATGGATGAGCAGTTCTTC.